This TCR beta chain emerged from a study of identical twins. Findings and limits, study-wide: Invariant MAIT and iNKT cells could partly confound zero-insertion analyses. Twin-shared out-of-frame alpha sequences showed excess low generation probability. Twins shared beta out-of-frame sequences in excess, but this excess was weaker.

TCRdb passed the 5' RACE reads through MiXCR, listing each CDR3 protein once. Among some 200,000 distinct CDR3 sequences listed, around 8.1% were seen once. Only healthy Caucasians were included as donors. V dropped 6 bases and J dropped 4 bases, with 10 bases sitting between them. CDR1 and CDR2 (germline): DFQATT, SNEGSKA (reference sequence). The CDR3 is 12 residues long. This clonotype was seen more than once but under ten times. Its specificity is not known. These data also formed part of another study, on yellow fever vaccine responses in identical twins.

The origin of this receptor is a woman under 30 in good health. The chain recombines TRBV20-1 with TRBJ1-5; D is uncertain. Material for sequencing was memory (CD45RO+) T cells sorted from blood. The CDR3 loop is CSASSPNQPQHF. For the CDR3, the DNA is TGCAGTGCCTCCTCCCCTAATCAGCCCCAGCATTTT.